The 10 T cell receptor beta chains in this list originate from one sample, sequenced in a study of blood T cell repertoires in COVID-19. Sequenced by immunoSEQ multiplex PCR; TCRdb stores in-frame clones only, minus some. The data contain 270,000 or so clones, around nine tenths of them seen just once; the ten biggest clones take up roughly 2.6%. The material sequenced was PBMCs or T cells enriched from blood (not recorded which). The origin of the receptors is a woman in her late teens or twenties who had recovered from COVID-19.

The CDR3 bases are TGCAGCGTCCCCGCGGGCGGGACTGGGGCCAACGTCCTGACTTTC. It encodes CSVPAGGTGANVLTF. This sequence joins TRBV29-1 and TRBJ2-6; possible D gene TRBD2, 6 bases. The CDR3 loop spans 15 amino acids. V shed 6 bases and J shed 2 bases, with 14 bases lying between them. The germline gives CDR1 SQVTM, CDR2 ANQGSEA.

A single count supports this clone. The chain combines TRBV18 with TRBJ1-4; D may be TRBD1 (6 bases). Per germline, CDR1 KGHSH and CDR2 LQKENI. The ends were cut back, 5 bases at V and 6 bases at J, with 19 bases in the middle. CDR3 size: 16 residues. In nucleotides, the CDR3 is TGTGCCAGCTCATCAGGGATTGGGCCAGGGGATGAAAAACTGTTTTTT. As protein: CASSSGIGPGDEKLFF.

The rearrangement uses TRBV7-9 and TRBJ2-3, with 11 nucleotides matching TRBD2. The CDR3 length is 15 residues. J gave up 4 bases and V 4 bases, and 4 bases lay outside the gene matches. CDR1 SEHNR and CDR2 FQNEAQ come from the germline V gene (reference sequence). CDR3: CASSSTSGSSDTQYF. CDR3 sequence (DNA): TGTGCCAGCAGCTCAACTAGCGGGAGTTCAGATACGCAGTATTTT.

The genes are TRBV28 and TRBJ2-7; TRBD1 matches at 9 bases. The CDR3 sequence is 14 residues long. The J segment lost 5 bases and the V segment lost 5 bases, leaving 7 bases of the junction unmatched. From germline, CDR1 is MDHEN and CDR2 SYDVKM. CDR3 sequence (DNA): TGTGCCAGCAGTGTTCCGGGACAGGGTGACGAGCAGTACTTC. It is translated as CASSVPGQGDEQYF.

This clone appeared a single time. The chain combines TRBV5-4 with TRBJ1-3; D ambiguous. The germline V gene encodes CDR1 SGHNT and CDR2 YYREEE (reference sequence). The V and J ends lost 2 bases and 6 bases respectively, with 9 bases between them. The CDR3 contains 13 residues. CDR3 region: CASSLSGANTIYF. The CDR3 DNA reads as TGTGCCAGCAGCTTATCGGGAGCAAACACCATATATTTT.

V gene TRBV6-5 combines with J gene TRBJ1-1, with D unclear. V lost 3 bases to trimming and J lost 1 base, with 9 bases between them. The CDR3 covers 14 residues. CDR1 and CDR2 from the germline V gene are MNHEY and SVGAGI. In DNA, the CDR3 is TGTGCCAGCAGTTATATCTTCCCGAACACTGAAGCTTTCTTT. This translates into CASSYIFPNTEAFF.

This clone is a singleton in its sample. The chain employs TRBV7-2 and TRBJ1-4; D gene unclear. V lost 4 bases and J lost 8, with 14 bases in between. The CDR3 has 14 amino acids. Per the germline V gene, CDR1 is SGHTA and CDR2 is FQGNSA. In nucleotides, the CDR3 is TGTGCCAGCAGCTCCTCCCCCCGGCGGGAAAAACTGTTTTTT. Translated: CASSSSPRREKLFF.

This sequence joins TRBV29-1 and TRBJ2-2, with 14 positions matching TRBD2. J gave up 4 bases and V 6 bases, and 10 bases lay outside the gene matches. Germline V lookup: CDR1 SQVTM, CDR2 ANQGSEA. The CDR3 extends over 17 amino acids. CDR3: CSVAPSGLAGVTGELFF. CDR3 DNA sequence: TGCAGCGTGGCCCCCTCGGGACTAGCGGGAGTCACCGGGGAGCTGTTTTTT.

The V and J genes are TRBV2 and TRBJ2-7; 14 bases line up with TRBD2. V trimming: 6 bases; J trimming: 6 bases; junction bases outside the gene matches: 4. The CDR3 totals 14 residues. In germline, CDR1 is SNHLY, CDR2 FYNNEI. The CDR3 here is CASSGLAGGSEQYF. DNA for the CDR3: TGTGCCAGCAGCGGACTAGCGGGAGGTTCCGAGCAGTACTTC.

This chain uses TRBV11-2 with TRBJ2-2; D gene uncertain. The V end lost 3 bases, the J end lost 1 base, and 9 bases lay between the germline ends. In germline, CDR1 is SGHAT, CDR2 FQNNGV. The length of the CDR3 is 15 residues. The CDR3 is CASSFSAGNTGELFF. DNA of the CDR3: TGTGCCAGCAGCTTCTCGGCAGGGAACACCGGGGAGCTGTTTTTT.